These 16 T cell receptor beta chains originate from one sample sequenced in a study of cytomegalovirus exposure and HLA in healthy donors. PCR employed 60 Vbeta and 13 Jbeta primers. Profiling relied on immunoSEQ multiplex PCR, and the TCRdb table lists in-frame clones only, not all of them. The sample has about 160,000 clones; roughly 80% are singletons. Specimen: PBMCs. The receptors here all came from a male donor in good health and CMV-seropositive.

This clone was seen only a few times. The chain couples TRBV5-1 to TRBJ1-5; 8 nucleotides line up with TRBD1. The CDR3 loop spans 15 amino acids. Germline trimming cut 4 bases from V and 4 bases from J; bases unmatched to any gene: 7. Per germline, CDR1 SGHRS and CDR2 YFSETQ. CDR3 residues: CASSPPRTGNQPQHF. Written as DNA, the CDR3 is TGCGCCAGCAGCCCCCCTCGGACAGGGAATCAGCCCCAGCATTTT.

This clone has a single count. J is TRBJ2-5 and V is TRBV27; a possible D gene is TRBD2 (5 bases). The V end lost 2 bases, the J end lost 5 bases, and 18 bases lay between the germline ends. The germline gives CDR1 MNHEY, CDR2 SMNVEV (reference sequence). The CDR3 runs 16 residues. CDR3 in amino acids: CASSLRGIEKRETQYF. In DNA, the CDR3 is TGTGCCAGCAGTTTACGAGGGATCGAAAAAAGGGAGACCCAGTACTTC.

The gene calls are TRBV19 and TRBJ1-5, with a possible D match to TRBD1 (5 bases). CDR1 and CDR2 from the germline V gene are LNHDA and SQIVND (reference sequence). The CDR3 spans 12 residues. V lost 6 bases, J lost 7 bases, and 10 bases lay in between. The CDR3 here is CASRRGSQPQHF. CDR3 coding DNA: TGTGCCAGTAGACGGGGGAGCCAGCCCCAGCATTTT.

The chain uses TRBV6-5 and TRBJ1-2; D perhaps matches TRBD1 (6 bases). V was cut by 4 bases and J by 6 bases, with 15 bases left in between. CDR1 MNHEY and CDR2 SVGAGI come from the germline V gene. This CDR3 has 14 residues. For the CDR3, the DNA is TGTGCCAGCAGTTCCAACAGGGTAGATCATGGCTACACCTTC. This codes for CASSSNRVDHGYTF.

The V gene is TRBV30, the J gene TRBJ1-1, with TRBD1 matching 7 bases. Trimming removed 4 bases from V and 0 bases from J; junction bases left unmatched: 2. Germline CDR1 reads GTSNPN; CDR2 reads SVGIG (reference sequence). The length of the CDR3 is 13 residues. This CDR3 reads CAWNRGLNTEAFF. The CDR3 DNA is TGTGCCTGGAACAGGGGATTGAACACTGAAGCTTTCTTT.

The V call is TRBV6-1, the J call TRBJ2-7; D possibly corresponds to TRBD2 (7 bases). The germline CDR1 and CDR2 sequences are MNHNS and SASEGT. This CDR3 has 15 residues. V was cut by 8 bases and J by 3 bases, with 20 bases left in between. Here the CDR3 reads CASYVSGRGHYEQYF. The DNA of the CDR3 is TGTGCCAGCTACGTCAGCGGGCGGGGGCACTACGAGCAGTACTTC.

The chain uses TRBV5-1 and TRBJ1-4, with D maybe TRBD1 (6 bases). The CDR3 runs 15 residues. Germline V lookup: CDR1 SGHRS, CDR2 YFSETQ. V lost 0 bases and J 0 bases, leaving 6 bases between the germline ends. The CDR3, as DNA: TGCGCCAGCAGCTTGGAGGGGGCAACTAATGAAAAACTGTTTTTT. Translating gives CASSLEGATNEKLFF. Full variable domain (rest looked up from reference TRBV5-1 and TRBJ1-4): KAGVTQTPRYLIKTRGQQVTLSCSPISGHRSVSWYQQTPGQGLQFLFEYFSETQRNKGNFPGRFSGRQFSNSRSEMNVSTLELGDSALYLCASSLEGATNEKLFFGSGTQLSVL.

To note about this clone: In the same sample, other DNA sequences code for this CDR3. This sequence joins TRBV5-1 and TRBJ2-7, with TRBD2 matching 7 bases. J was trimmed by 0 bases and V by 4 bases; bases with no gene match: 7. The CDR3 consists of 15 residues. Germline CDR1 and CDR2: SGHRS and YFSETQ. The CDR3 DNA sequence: TGCGCCAGCAGCCCAGGGATAGCGGGCTCCTACGAGCAGTACTTC. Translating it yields CASSPGIAGSYEQYF. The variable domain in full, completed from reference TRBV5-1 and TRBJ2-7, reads KAGVTQTPRYLIKTRGQQVTLSCSPISGHRSVSWYQQTPGQGLQFLFEYFSETQRNKGNFPGRFSGRQFSNSRSEMNVSTLELGDSALYLCASSPGIAGSYEQYFGPGTRLTVT.

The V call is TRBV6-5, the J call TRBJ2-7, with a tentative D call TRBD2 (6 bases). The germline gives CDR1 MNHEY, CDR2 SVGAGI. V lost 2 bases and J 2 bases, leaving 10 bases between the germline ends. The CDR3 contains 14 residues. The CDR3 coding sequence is TGTGCCAGCAGTTACCGGGACTTAGCCTACGAGCAGTACTTC. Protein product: CASSYRDLAYEQYF.

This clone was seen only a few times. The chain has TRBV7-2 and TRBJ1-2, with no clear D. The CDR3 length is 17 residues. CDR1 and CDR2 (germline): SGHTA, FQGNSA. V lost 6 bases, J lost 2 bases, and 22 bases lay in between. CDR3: CASRGPRTVLANYGYTF. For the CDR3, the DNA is TGTGCCAGCAGAGGGCCCCGGACGGTTTTAGCGAACTATGGCTACACCTTC.

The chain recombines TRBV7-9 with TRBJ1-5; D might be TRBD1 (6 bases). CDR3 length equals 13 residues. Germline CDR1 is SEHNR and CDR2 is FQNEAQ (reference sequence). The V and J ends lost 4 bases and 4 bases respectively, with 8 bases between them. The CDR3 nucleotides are TGTGCCAGCAGCTCCCAGGGGAATCAGCCCCAGCATTTT. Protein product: CASSSQGNQPQHF. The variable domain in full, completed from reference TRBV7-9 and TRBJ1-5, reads DTGVSQNPRHKITKRGQNVTFRCDPISEHNRLYWYRQTLGQGPEFLTYFQNEAQLEKSRLLSDRFSAERPKGSFSTLEIQRTEQGDSAMYLCASSSQGNQPQHFGDGTRLSIL.

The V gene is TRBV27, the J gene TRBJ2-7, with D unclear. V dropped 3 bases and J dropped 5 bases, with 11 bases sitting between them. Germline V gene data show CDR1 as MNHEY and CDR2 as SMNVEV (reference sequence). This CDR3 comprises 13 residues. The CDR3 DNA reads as TGTGCCAGCAGTTTCCCCGGGTCTAACGAGCAGTACTTC. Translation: CASSFPGSNEQYF.

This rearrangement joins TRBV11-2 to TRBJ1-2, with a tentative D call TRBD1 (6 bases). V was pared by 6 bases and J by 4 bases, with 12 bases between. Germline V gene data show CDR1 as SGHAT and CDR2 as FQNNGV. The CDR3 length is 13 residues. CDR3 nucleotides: TGTGCCAGCAGTTTTACAGGGTCCTATGGCTACACCTTC. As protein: CASSFTGSYGYTF. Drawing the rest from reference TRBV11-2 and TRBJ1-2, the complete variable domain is EAGVAQSPRYKIIEKRQSVAFWCNPISGHATLYWYQQILGQGPKLLIQFQNNGVVDDSQLPKDRFSAERLKGVDSTLKIQPAKLEDSAVYLCASSFTGSYGYTFGSGTRLTVV.

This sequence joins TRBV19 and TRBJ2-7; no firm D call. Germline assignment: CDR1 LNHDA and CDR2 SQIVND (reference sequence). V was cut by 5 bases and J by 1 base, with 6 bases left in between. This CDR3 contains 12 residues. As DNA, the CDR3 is TGTGCCAGTAGTCCGGGTTCCTACGAGCAGTACTTC. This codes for CASSPGSYEQYF.

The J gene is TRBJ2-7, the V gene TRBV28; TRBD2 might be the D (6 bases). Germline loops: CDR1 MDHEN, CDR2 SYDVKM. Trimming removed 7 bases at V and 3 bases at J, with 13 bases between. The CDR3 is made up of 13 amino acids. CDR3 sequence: CASNGGGRYEQYF. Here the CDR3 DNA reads TGTGCCAGCAATGGGGGAGGCCGCTACGAGCAGTACTTC.

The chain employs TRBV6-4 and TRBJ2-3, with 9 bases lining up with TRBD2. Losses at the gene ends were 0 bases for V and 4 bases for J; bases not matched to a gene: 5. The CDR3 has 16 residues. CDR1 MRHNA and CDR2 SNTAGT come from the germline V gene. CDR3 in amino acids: CASSDSKAGGADTQYF. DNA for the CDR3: TGTGCCAGCAGTGACTCGAAGGCGGGGGGGGCAGATACGCAGTATTTT.